This is a list of T cell receptor beta chains from one sample in a study of blood T cell repertoires in COVID-19. Assay: immunoSEQ multiplex PCR; the TCRdb copy retains only in-frame clones and omits some. Here the sample spans under 200,000 clones, roughly 90% being singletons. The specimen sequenced was PBMCs or T cells enriched from blood (not recorded which). Source of these receptors: a woman aged 50 to 60 who had recovered from COVID-19. Both conserved end residues are part of each CDR3. A D gene is named only where the DNA matches it firmly. Clone size is stated in some rows and not others, as once, few, many or a class when expanded.

cdr3_aa: CASSLRVDQPQHF
cdr3_nt: TGTGCCAGCAGCTTACGGGTCGACCAGCCCCAGCATTTT
clone_size: few
v_call: TRBV7-3
j_call: TRBJ1-5
d_call: NA

cdr3_aa: CASSPPGQGNQPQHF
cdr3_nt: TGTGCCAGCTCACCACCGGGACAGGGCAATCAGCCCCAGCATTTT
clone_size: NA
v_call: TRBV18
j_call: TRBJ1-5
d_call: TRBD1

cdr3_aa: CASSRAGTGNEKLFF
cdr3_nt: TGTGCCAGTTCGAGGGCCGGGACAGGGAATGAAAAACTGTTTTTT
clone_size: few
v_call: TRBV19
j_call: TRBJ1-4
d_call: TRBD1

cdr3_aa: CASSDSGTAYNEQFF
cdr3_nt: TGTGCCAGCAGTGACTCGGGTACAGCTTACAATGAGCAGTTCTTC
clone_size: NA
v_call: TRBV6-4
j_call: TRBJ2-1
d_call: NA

cdr3_aa: CASSLGFRGPTGELFF
cdr3_nt: TGCGCCAGCAGCTTGGGGTTCAGGGGCCCCACCGGGGAGCTGTTTTTT
clone_size: NA
v_call: TRBV5-1
j_call: TRBJ2-2
d_call: NA

cdr3_aa: CASSLRGHEQFF
cdr3_nt: TGTGCCAGCAGTTTACGGGGTCATGAGCAGTTCTTC
clone_size: NA
v_call: TRBV12-3/TRBV12-4
j_call: TRBJ2-1
d_call: NA

cdr3_aa: CASSDSLRTDTQYF
cdr3_nt: TGTGCCAGCAGCGACTCTCTCCGCACAGATACGCAGTATTTT
clone_size: once
v_call: TRBV9
j_call: TRBJ2-3
d_call: NA

cdr3_aa: CASSWQGAGDFLQSSYEQYF
cdr3_nt: TGTGCCAGCAGCTGGCAGGGGGCAGGTGACTTTTTACAGAGCTCCTACGAGCAGTACTTC
clone_size: NA
v_call: TRBV7-8
j_call: TRBJ2-7
d_call: TRBD1

cdr3_aa: CASNAGQKNQPQHF
cdr3_nt: TGTGCCAGTAACGCGGGGCAGAAGAATCAGCCCCAGCATTTT
clone_size: few
v_call: TRBV19
j_call: TRBJ1-5
d_call: NA

cdr3_aa: CASSLEGESVATNEKLFF
cdr3_nt: TGTGCCAGCAGCTTGGAAGGAGAATCTGTTGCAACTAATGAAAAACTGTTTTTT
clone_size: few
v_call: TRBV5-6
j_call: TRBJ1-4
d_call: NA

cdr3_aa: CASSYSRAGDNSPLHF
cdr3_nt: TGTGCCAGCAGTTACTCGAGGGCGGGGGATAATTCACCCCTCCACTTT
clone_size: NA
v_call: TRBV6-5
j_call: TRBJ1-6
d_call: NA

cdr3_aa: CASSGNLQGNQPQHF
cdr3_nt: TGTGCCAGCAGTGGAAACTTGCAGGGCAATCAGCCCCAGCATTTT
clone_size: NA
v_call: TRBV6-2/TRBV6-3
j_call: TRBJ1-5
d_call: NA

cdr3_aa: CASSPTTGGGQETQYF
cdr3_nt: TGTGCCAGCAGCCCTACGACAGGGGGTGGACAAGAGACCCAGTACTTC
clone_size: NA
v_call: TRBV9
j_call: TRBJ2-5
d_call: TRBD1

cdr3_aa: CASSFYGNTEAFF
cdr3_nt: TGCGCCAGCAGCTTTTACGGGAACACTGAAGCTTTCTTT
clone_size: NA
v_call: TRBV5-1
j_call: TRBJ1-1
d_call: NA

cdr3_aa: CASSITRAPNYGYTF
cdr3_nt: TGTGCCAGTAGTATTACGAGGGCACCTAACTATGGCTACACCTTC
clone_size: NA
v_call: TRBV19
j_call: TRBJ1-2
d_call: NA

cdr3_aa: CASSETGEKLFF
cdr3_nt: TGTGCCAGCAGTGAAACGGGGGAAAAACTGTTTTTT
clone_size: NA
v_call: TRBV25-1
j_call: TRBJ1-4
d_call: NA

cdr3_aa: CASSFRVGGTGELFF
cdr3_nt: TGTGCCAGCAGCTTCAGGGTGGGAGGGACCGGGGAGCTGTTTTTT
clone_size: NA
v_call: TRBV5-5
j_call: TRBJ2-2
d_call: TRBD2

cdr3_aa: CASSQDLGGSYNEQFF
cdr3_nt: TGCGCCAGCAGCCAAGACCTGGGCGGGTCCTACAATGAGCAGTTCTTC
clone_size: NA
v_call: TRBV4-3
j_call: TRBJ2-1
d_call: NA

cdr3_aa: CASRGGGYRGLNTGELFF
cdr3_nt: TGCGCCAGCAGAGGTGGGGGGTACAGGGGATTGAACACCGGGGAGCTGTTTTTT
clone_size: NA
v_call: TRBV5-1
j_call: TRBJ2-2
d_call: NA

cdr3_aa: CASSQEWTRIVEGYTF
cdr3_nt: TGTGCCAGCAGCCAAGAGTGGACTCGCATTGTTGAGGGCTACACCTTC
clone_size: NA
v_call: TRBV4-2
j_call: TRBJ1-2
d_call: NA

cdr3_aa: CAWNWAGQETQYF
cdr3_nt: TGTGCCTGGAACTGGGCAGGCCAAGAGACCCAGTACTTC
clone_size: once
v_call: TRBV30
j_call: TRBJ2-5
d_call: NA

cdr3_aa: CASSVPSGGGSDTQYF
cdr3_nt: TGTGCCAGCAGTGTCCCCAGCGGGGGGGGATCGGATACGCAGTATTTT
clone_size: NA
v_call: TRBV2
j_call: TRBJ2-3
d_call: TRBD2

cdr3_aa: CASSLVSGAISEQFF
cdr3_nt: TGTGCCAGCAGCTTAGTCAGCGGGGCGATAAGTGAGCAGTTCTTC
clone_size: NA
v_call: TRBV5-5
j_call: TRBJ2-1
d_call: TRBD2

cdr3_aa: CASVDSMNTEAFF
cdr3_nt: TGTGCCAGTGTTGACAGTATGAACACTGAAGCTTTCTTT
clone_size: NA
v_call: TRBV19
j_call: TRBJ1-1
d_call: NA

cdr3_aa: CASSIGQGTSKPQHF
cdr3_nt: TGTGCCAGTAGTATAGGACAGGGGACGTCAAAGCCCCAGCATTTT
clone_size: NA
v_call: TRBV19
j_call: TRBJ1-5
d_call: TRBD1

cdr3_aa: CATSKGGGGQETQYF
cdr3_nt: TGTGCCACCAGCAAGGGGGGGGGCGGGCAAGAGACCCAGTACTTC
clone_size: NA
v_call: TRBV15
j_call: TRBJ2-5
d_call: NA

cdr3_aa: CASSGMRGALNTGELFF
cdr3_nt: TGTGCCAGCAGTGGGATGCGGGGGGCCCTGAACACCGGGGAGCTGTTTTTT
clone_size: NA
v_call: TRBV25-1
j_call: TRBJ2-2
d_call: TRBD2

cdr3_aa: CASSLSPGVYNEQFF
cdr3_nt: TGTGCCAGCAGCTTAAGTCCGGGGGTATACAATGAGCAGTTCTTC
clone_size: NA
v_call: TRBV7-3
j_call: TRBJ2-1
d_call: NA

cdr3_aa: CASSFKNTEAFF
cdr3_nt: TGTGCCAGCAGCTTCAAGAACACTGAAGCTTTCTTT
clone_size: NA
v_call: TRBV7-9
j_call: TRBJ1-1
d_call: NA

cdr3_aa: CASSLGQGSTGELFF
cdr3_nt: TGCGCCAGCAGCTTGGGACAGGGGAGCACCGGGGAGCTGTTTTTT
clone_size: NA
v_call: TRBV5-1
j_call: TRBJ2-2
d_call: TRBD1

cdr3_aa: CASSPPTGTLYGYTF
cdr3_nt: TGTGCCAGCAGCCCCCCGACAGGGACGCTCTATGGCTACACCTTC
clone_size: few
v_call: TRBV6-5
j_call: TRBJ1-2
d_call: TRBD1